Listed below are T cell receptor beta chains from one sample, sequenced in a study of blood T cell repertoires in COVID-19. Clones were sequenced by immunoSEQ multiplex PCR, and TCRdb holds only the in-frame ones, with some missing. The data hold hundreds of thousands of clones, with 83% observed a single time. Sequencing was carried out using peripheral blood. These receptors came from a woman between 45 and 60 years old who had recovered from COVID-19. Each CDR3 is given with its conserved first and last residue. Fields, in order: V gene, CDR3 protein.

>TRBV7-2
CASSLTASNQPQHF
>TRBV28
CASSPGLGTEAFF
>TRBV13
CASSPWTGQETQYF
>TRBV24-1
CATSAAGTGTANYGYTF
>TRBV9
CASSVATSGGGSDTQYF
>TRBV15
CATSRDQGQEKLFF
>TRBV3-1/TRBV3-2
CASSQERGMNTEAFF
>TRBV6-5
CASSYSIYRGADTQYF
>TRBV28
CASSGDRVSSYNSPLHF
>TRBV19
CASIESGNTIYF
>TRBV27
CASFSGGGHRNTEAFF
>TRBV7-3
CASSQGTSGMGEQFF
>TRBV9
CASSASGTRGETQYF
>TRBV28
CASSLPGTGNYEQYF
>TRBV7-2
CASRVHQGTEAFF
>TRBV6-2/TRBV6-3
CASSLLGGGQPMRNQPQHF
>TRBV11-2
CASSLDKGQGRLLNYGYTF
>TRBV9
CASSVGTGAQQETQYF
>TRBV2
CASSEAEWPQGASYEQYF
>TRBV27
CASSLRLAGSQETQYF
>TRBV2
CASRETSGGAYEQFF
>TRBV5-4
CASSNVGMGNTEAFF
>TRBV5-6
CASSPPPGQTLVGYTF
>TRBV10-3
CAISDRDSPLHF